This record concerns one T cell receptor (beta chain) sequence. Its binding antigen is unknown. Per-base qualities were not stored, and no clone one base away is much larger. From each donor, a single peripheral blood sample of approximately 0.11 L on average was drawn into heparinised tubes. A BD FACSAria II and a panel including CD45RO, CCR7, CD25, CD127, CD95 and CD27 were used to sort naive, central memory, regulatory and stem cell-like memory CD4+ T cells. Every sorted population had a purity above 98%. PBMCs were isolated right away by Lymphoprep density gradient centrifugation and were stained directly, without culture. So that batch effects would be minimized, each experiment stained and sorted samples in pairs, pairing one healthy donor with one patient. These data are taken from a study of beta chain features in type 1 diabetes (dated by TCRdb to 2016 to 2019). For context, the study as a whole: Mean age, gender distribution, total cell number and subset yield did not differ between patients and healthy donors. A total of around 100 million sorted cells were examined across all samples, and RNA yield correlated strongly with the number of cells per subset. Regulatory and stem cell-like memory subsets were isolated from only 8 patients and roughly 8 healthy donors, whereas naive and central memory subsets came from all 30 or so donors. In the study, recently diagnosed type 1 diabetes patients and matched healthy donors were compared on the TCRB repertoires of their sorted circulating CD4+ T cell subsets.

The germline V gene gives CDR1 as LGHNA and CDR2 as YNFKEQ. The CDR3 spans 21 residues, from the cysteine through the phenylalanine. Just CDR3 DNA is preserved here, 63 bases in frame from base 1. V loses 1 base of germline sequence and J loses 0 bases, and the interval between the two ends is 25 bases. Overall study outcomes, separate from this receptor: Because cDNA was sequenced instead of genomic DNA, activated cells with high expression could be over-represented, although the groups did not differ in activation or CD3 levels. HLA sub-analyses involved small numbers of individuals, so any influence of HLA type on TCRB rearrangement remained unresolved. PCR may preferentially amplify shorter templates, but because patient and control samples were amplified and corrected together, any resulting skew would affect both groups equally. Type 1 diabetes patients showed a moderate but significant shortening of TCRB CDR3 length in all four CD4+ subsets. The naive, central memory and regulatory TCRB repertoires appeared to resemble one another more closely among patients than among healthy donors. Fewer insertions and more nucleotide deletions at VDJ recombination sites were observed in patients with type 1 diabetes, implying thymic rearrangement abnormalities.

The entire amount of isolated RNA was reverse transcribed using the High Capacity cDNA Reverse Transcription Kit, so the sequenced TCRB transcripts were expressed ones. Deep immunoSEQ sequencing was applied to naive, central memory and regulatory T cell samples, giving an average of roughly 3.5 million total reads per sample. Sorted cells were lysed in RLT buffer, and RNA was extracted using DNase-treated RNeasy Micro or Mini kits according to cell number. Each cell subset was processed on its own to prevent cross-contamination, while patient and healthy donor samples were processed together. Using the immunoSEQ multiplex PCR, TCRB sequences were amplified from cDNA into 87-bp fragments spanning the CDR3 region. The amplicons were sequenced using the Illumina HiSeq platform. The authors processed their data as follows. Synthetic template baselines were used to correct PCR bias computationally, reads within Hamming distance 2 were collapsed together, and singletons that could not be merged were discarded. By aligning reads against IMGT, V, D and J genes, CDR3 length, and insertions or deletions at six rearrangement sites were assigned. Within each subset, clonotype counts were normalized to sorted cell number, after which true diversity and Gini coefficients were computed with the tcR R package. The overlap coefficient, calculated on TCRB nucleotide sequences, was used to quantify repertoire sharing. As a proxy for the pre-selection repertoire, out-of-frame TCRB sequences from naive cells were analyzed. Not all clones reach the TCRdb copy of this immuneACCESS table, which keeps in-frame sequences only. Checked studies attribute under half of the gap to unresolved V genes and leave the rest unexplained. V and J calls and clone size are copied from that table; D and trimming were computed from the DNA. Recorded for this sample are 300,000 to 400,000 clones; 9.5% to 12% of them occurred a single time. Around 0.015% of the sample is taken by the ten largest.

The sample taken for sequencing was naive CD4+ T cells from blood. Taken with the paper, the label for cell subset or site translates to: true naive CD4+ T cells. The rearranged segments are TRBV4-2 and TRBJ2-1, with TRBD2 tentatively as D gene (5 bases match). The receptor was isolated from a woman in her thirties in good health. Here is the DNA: TGTGCCAGCAGCCAAGGACCGGGGAGTCTAGCCGGGTCAAGCTCCTACAATGAGCAGTTCTTC. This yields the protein CASSQGPGSLAGSSSYNEQFF.